This entry describes one T cell receptor beta chain. The CDR3 totals 14 residues. V lost 7 bases and J lost 2; bases outside the gene matches: 5. The germline V gene encodes CDR1 SNHLY and CDR2 FYNNEI. Only in-frame clones appear in the TCRdb table, and some are missing; sequencing was by immunoSEQ multiplex PCR. This table holds roughly 13,000 clones, less than 75% found once. The data were obtained in a study of radiation and T cells in renal cell carcinoma. The treatment: treatment-naive control, cytoreductive nephrectomy. The chain couples TRBV2 to TRBJ2-7; 10 bases agree with TRBD1. The input for sequencing was tumor tissue, taken from a patient whose treatment was nephrectomy without radiotherapy. The clonotype was recovered from a woman over 75 with renal cell carcinoma. CDR3 sequence: CASTIDRGPYEQYF. DNA for the CDR3: TGTGCCAGCACCATTGACAGGGGGCCCTACGAGCAGTACTTC.